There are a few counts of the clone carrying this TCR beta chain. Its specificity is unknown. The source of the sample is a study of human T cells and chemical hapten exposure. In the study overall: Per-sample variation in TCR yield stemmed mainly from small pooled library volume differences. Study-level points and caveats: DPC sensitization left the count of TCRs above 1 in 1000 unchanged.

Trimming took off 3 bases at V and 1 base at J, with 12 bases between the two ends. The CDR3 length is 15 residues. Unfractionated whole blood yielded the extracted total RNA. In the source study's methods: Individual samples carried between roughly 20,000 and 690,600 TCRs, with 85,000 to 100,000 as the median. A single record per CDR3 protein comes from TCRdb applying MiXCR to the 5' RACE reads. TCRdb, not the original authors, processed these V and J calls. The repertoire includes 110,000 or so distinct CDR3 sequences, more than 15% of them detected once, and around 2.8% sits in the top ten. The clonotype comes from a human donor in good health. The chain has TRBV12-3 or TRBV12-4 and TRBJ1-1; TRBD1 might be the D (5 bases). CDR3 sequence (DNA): TGTGCCAGCAGTTTGGGAGGGGCCGGGAACACTGAAGCTTTCTTT. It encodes CASSLGGAGNTEAFF.